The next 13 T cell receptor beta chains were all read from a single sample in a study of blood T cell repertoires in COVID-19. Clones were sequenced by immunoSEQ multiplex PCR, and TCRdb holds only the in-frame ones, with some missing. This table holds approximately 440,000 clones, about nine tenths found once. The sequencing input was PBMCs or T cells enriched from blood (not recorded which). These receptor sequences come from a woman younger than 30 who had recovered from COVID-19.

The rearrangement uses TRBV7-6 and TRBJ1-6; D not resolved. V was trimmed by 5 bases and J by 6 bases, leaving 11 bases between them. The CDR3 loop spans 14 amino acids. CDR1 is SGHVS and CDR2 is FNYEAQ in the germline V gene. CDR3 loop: CASSPGLGNSPLHF. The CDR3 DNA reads TGTGCCAGCAGCCCGGGGTTAGGTAATTCACCCCTCCACTTT.

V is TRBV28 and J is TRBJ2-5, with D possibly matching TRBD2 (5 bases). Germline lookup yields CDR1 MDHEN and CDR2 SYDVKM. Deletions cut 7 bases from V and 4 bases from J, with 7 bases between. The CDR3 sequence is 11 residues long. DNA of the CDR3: TGTGCCAGCATGGGGAGAGAGACCCAGTACTTC. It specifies CASMGRETQYF.

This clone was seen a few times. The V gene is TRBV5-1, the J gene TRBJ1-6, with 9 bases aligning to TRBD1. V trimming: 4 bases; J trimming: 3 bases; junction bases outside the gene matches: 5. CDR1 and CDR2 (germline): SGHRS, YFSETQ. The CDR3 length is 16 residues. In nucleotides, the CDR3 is TGCGCCAGCAGCAAGGGACAGGGCCTCTATAATTCACCCCTCCACTTT. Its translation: CASSKGQGLYNSPLHF.

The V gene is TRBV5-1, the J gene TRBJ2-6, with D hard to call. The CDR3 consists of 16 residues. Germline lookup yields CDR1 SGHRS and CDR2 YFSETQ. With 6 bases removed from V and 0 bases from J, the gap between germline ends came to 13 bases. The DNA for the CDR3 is TGCGCCAGCAACTCTCAGGATAGCTCTGGGGCCAACGTCCTGACTTTC. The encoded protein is CASNSQDSSGANVLTF.

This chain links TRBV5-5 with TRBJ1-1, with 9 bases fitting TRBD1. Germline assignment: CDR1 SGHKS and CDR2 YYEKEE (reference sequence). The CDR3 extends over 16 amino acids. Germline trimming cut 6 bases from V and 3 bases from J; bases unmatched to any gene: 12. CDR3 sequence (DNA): TGTGCCAGCACCGAAAGGACAGGGGCGGAGGACACTGAAGCTTTCTTT. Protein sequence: CASTERTGAEDTEAFF.

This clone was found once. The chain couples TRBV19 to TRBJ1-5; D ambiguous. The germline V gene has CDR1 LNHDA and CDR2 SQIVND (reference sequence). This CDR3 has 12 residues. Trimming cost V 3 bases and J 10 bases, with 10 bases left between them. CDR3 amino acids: CASSMRLGPQHF. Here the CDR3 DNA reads TGTGCCAGTAGTATGAGGTTAGGACCCCAGCATTTT.

The CDR3 loop reads CASSPRSGGLDTQYF. The CDR3 DNA reads as TGTGCCAGCAGCCCCCGCAGCGGGGGGTTAGATACGCAGTATTTT. The chain links TRBV7-2 to TRBJ2-3; 9 bases map to TRBD2. V gave up 5 bases and J gave up 5 bases; unmatched junction bases: 8. The CDR3 covers 15 residues. CDR1 and CDR2 (germline): SGHTA, FQGNSA. The entire variable domain, with the rest obtained from reference TRBV7-2 and TRBJ2-3, is as follows: GAGVSQSPSNKVTEKGKDVELRCDPISGHTALYWYRQSLGQGLEFLIYFQGNSAPDKSGLPSDRFSAERTGGSVSTLTIQRTQQEDSAVYLCASSPRSGGLDTQYFGPGTRLTVL.

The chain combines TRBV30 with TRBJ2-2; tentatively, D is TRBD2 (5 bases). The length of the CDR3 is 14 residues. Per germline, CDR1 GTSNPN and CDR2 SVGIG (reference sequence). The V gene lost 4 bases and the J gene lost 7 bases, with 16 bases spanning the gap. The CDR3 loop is CAWKSGLTDGELFF. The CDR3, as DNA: TGTGCCTGGAAATCCGGACTTACTGACGGGGAGCTGTTTTTT.

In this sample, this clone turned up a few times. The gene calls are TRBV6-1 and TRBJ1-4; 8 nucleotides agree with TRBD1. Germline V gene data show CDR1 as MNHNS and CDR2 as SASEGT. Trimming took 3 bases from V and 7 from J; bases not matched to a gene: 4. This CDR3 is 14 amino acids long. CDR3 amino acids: CASSDGQGVEKLFF. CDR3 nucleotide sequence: TGTGCCAGCAGTGACGGACAGGGTGTTGAAAAACTGTTTTTT.

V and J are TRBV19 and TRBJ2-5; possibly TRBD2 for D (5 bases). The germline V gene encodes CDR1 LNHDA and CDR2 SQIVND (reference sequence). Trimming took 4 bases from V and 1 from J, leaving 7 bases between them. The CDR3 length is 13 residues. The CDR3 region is CASSKGLQETQYF. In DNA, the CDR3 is TGTGCCAGTAGTAAAGGACTCCAAGAGACCCAGTACTTC.

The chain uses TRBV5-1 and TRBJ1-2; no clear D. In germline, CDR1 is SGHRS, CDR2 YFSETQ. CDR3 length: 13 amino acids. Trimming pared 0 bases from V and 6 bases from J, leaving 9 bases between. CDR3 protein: CASSLGAGDGYTF. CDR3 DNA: TGCGCCAGCAGCTTGGGGGCCGGGGATGGCTACACCTTC.

CDR3 DNA sequence: TGTGCCAGCTCAGGACTCCTACTTGCGGGGGAGCTGTTTTTT. Protein sequence: CASSGLLLAGELFF. V and J are TRBV18 and TRBJ2-2; tentative D call: TRBD2 (5 bases). The V and J ends lost 5 bases and 8 bases respectively, with 15 bases between them. Germline values: CDR1 KGHSH, CDR2 LQKENI. The CDR3 is 14 residues long.

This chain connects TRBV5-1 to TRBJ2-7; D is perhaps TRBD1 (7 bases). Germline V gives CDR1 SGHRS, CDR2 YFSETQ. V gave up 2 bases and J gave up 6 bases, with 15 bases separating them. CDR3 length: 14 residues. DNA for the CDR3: TGCGCCAGCAGCTTTCAGGGGGAAGCGGGCGAGCAGTACTTC. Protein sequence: CASSFQGEAGEQYF.